The 9 T cell receptor beta chains below were found in one sample sequenced in a study of cytomegalovirus exposure and HLA in healthy donors. The PCR used 60 Vbeta and 13 Jbeta primers. The method was immunoSEQ multiplex PCR; TCRdb's version includes in-frame clones alone and lacks a portion of them. The profile shows 90,000 to 110,000 clones, approximately 76% of them singletons. Specimen: PBMCs. The receptor set was obtained from a woman in her fifties or sixties in good health and CMV-seropositive.

This chain connects TRBV15 to TRBJ2-5, with D maybe TRBD1 (5 bases). Germline lookup yields CDR1 LNHNV and CDR2 YYDKDF (reference sequence). The CDR3 runs 14 residues. V lost 0 bases and J lost 2, with 7 bases in between. The CDR3 region has the DNA TGTGCCACCAGCAGAGACAGGGTACAAGAGACCCAGTACTTC. It specifies CATSRDRVQETQYF.

The chain combines TRBV7-6 with TRBJ2-7; TRBD2 matches 7 bases. The V gene's germline CDR1 is SGHVS and CDR2 FNYEAQ. CDR3 length: 13 residues. Trimming took 2 bases from V and 6 from J; bases not matched to a gene: 4. The CDR3 loop reads CASSLREGTEQYF. The CDR3 DNA is TGTGCCAGCAGCTTAAGGGAGGGTACCGAGCAGTACTTC.

The CDR3 sequence: CASSGLGTGKETQYF. The CDR3 nucleotides are TGTGCCAGCAGCGGCCTTGGGACAGGCAAAGAGACCCAGTACTTC. The chain joins TRBV6-6 to TRBJ2-5; 8 positions match TRBD1. The J segment lost 3 bases and the V segment lost 6 bases, leaving 9 bases of the junction unmatched. The CDR3 length is 15 residues. CDR1 is MNHNY, CDR2 SVGAGI, per germline (reference sequence).

V is TRBV7-8 and J is TRBJ2-3, with 14 bases fitting TRBD2. CDR1 is SGHVS and CDR2 is FQNEAQ in the germline V gene. V trimming: 5 bases; J trimming: 2 bases; junction bases outside the gene matches: 9. The CDR3 runs 18 residues. CDR3 DNA: TGTGCCAGCAGCCCTACCGGGACTAGCGGGAGTTCCACAGATACGCAGTATTTT. Translated, it gives CASSPTGTSGSSTDTQYF.

The rearrangement joins TRBV7-9 to TRBJ2-7; weak D call: TRBD2 (5 bases). The V end was cut by 1 base, the J end by 2 bases, with 9 bases between. The germline gives CDR1 SEHNR, CDR2 FQNEAQ (reference sequence). This CDR3 spans 14 amino acids. The CDR3 loop reads CASSLVGRAYEQYF. CDR3 sequence (DNA): TGTGCCAGCAGCTTAGTGGGGAGAGCCTACGAGCAGTACTTC. Combining the CDR3 with reference TRBV7-9 and TRBJ2-7 gives the whole variable domain DTGVSQNPRHKITKRGQNVTFRCDPISEHNRLYWYRQTLGQGPEFLTYFQNEAQLEKSRLLSDRFSAERPKGSFSTLEIQRTEQGDSAMYLCASSLVGRAYEQYFGPGTRLTVT.

The chain carries TRBV29-1 and TRBJ2-7, with D possibly matching TRBD1 (6 bases). Per germline, CDR1 SQVTM and CDR2 ANQGSEA. Trimming took off 7 bases at V and 3 bases at J, with 13 bases between the two ends. The CDR3 consists of 12 residues. The DNA for the CDR3 is TGCAGCGCACTGGTGACAGGCTACGAGCAGTACTTC. This codes for CSALVTGYEQYF.

V and J are TRBV19 and TRBJ2-3; 7 bases match TRBD1. The J segment lost 0 bases and the V segment lost 3 bases, leaving 3 bases of the junction unmatched. CDR3 length: 15 amino acids. Germline V CDR1 and CDR2: LNHDA, SQIVND (reference sequence). The CDR3, as DNA: TGTGCCAGTAGTATCTTGACAGGGAGCACAGATACGCAGTATTTT. This gives the protein CASSILTGSTDTQYF. Based on the CDR3 plus reference TRBV19 and TRBJ2-3, the full variable domain is DGGITQSPKYLFRKEGQNVTLSCEQNLNHDAMYWYRQDPGQGLRLIYYSQIVNDFQKGDIAEGYSVSREKKESFPLTVTSAQKNPTAFYLCASSILTGSTDTQYFGPGTRLTVL.

The V and J genes are TRBV19 and TRBJ1-2; 8 nucleotides align to TRBD1. The CDR3 contains 14 residues. V shed 5 bases and J 3 bases; nucleotides not matched to a gene: 5. Germline CDR1 is LNHDA and CDR2 is SQIVND (reference sequence). Written as DNA, the CDR3 is TGTGCCAGTAGTCGAACAGGGGGACACTATGGCTACACCTTC. Translation: CASSRTGGHYGYTF.

The chain couples TRBV2 to TRBJ2-1; 9 nucleotides line up with TRBD2. The V and J ends lost 7 bases and 9 bases, in that order; junction bases with no gene match: 13. The CDR3 totals 15 residues. Germline-derived CDR1 and CDR2 are SNHLY and FYNNEI. For the CDR3, the DNA is TGTGCCAGCACCACCGGGACTAGCCCGCCGAGTGAGCAGTTCTTC. Its protein is CASTTGTSPPSEQFF.